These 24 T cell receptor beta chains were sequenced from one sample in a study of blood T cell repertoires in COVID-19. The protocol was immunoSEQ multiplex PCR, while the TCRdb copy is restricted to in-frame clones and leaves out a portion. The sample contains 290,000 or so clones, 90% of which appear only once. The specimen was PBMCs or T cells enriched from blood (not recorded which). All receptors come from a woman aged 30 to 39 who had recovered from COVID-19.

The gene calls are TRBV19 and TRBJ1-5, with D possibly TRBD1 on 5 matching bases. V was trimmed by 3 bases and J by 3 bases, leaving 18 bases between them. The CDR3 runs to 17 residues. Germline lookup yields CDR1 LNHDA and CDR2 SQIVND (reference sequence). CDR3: CASSMSSQGLYNQPQHF. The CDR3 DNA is TGTGCCAGTAGTATGAGCAGCCAGGGCCTATACAATCAGCCCCAGCATTTT.

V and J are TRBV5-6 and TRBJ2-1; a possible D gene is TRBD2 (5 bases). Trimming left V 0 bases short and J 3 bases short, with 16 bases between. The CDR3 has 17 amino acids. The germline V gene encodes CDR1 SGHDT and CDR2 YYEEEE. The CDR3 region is CASSLASSSFIYNEQFF. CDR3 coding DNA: TGTGCCAGCAGCTTGGCGTCTAGCTCCTTCATCTACAATGAGCAGTTCTTC.

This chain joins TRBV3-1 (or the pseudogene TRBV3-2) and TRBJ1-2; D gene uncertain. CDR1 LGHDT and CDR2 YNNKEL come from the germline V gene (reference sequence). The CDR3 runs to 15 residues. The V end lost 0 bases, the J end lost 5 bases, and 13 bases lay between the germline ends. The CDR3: CASSQDLGGLYGYTF. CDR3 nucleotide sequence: TGTGCCAGCAGCCAAGACCTAGGAGGGTTATATGGCTACACCTTC.

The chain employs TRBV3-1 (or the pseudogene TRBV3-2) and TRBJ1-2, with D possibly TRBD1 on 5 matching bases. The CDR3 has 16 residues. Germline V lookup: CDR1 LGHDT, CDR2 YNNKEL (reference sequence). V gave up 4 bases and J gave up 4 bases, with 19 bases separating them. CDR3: CASSLRQGVGSYGYTF. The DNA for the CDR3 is TGTGCCAGCAGCCTAAGGCAAGGGGTTGGTAGCTATGGCTACACCTTC.

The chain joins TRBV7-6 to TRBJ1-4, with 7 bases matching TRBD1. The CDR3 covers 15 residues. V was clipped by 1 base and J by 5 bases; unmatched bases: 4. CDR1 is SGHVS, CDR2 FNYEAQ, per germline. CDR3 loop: CASSLEGARNEKLFF. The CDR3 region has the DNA TGTGCCAGCAGCTTAGAGGGGGCAAGAAATGAAAAACTGTTTTTT.

Written as DNA, the CDR3 is TGTGCCAGTAGCACCTATGGACAGGGCCTAGGGCAGCCCCAGCATTTT. Amino acid sequence: CASSTYGQGLGQPQHF. V usage is TRBV19 and J usage is TRBJ1-5; 8 bases align to TRBD1. Germline CDR1 reads LNHDA; CDR2 reads SQIVND (reference sequence). V was clipped by 6 bases and J by 7 bases; unmatched bases: 14. The CDR3 is made up of 16 amino acids.

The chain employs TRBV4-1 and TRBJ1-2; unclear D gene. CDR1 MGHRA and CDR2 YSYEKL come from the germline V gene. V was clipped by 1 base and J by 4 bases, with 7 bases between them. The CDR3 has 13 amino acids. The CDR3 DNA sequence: TGCGCCAGCAGCCAAGCTCCCCTCTATGGCTACACCTTC. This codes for CASSQAPLYGYTF.

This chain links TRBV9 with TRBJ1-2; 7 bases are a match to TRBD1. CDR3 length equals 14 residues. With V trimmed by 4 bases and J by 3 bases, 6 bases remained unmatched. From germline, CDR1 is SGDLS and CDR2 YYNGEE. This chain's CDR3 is CASSPRGTDYGYTF. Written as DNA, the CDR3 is TGTGCCAGCAGCCCCAGGGGGACCGACTATGGCTACACCTTC.

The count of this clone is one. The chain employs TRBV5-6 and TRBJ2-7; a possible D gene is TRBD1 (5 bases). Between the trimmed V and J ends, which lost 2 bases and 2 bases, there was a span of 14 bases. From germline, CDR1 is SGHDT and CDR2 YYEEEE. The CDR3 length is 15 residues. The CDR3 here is CASSFWGRRAYEQYF. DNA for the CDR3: TGTGCCAGCAGCTTTTGGGGCAGAAGGGCCTACGAGCAGTACTTC.

The DNA of the CDR3 is TGTGCCAGCAGCCGGAGTGATAGCAATCAGCCCCAGCATTTT. The encoded protein is CASSRSDSNQPQHF. J is TRBJ1-5 and V is TRBV7-8, with unresolved D. Germline loops: CDR1 SGHVS, CDR2 FQNEAQ. Between the trimmed V and J ends, which lost 5 bases and 0 bases, there was a span of 8 bases. CDR3 length: 14 residues. The full variable domain, its missing parts supplied by reference TRBV7-8 and TRBJ1-5, is GAGVSQSPRYKVAKRGQDVALRCDPISGHVSLFWYQQALGQGPEFLTYFQNEAQLDKSGLPSDRFFAERPEGSVSTLKIQRTQQEDSAVYLCASSRSDSNQPQHFGDGTRLSIL.

This CDR3 is CASTRRGKPDINYGYTF. In DNA form, the CDR3 reads TGTGCCAGCACTCGACGCGGCAAGCCTGATATAAACTATGGCTACACCTTC. The chain couples TRBV27 to TRBJ1-2; D remains unclear. The CDR3 runs to 17 residues. The V and J ends lost 7 bases and 2 bases respectively, with 23 bases between them. From germline, CDR1 is MNHEY and CDR2 SMNVEV (reference sequence).

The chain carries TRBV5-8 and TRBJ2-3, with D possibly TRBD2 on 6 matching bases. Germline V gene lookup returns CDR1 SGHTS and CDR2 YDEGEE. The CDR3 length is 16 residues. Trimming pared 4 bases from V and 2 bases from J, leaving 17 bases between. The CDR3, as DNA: TGTGCCAGCAGCGATGGCCTAGCGTACAACACAGATACGCAGTATTTT. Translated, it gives CASSDGLAYNTDTQYF.

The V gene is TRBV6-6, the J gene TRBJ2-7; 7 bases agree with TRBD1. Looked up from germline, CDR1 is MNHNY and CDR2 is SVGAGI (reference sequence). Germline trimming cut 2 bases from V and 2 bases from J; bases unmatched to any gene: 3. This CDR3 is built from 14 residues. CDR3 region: CASSYNRGPYEQYF. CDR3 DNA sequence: TGTGCCAGCAGTTACAACAGGGGTCCCTACGAGCAGTACTTC.

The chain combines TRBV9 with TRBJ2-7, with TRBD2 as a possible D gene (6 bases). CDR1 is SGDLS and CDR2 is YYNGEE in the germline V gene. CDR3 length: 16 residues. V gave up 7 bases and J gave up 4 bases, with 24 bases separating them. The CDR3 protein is CASARGDTSLGYEQYF. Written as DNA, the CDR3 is TGTGCCAGCGCGAGGGGAGATACTAGCCTAGGGTACGAGCAGTACTTC.

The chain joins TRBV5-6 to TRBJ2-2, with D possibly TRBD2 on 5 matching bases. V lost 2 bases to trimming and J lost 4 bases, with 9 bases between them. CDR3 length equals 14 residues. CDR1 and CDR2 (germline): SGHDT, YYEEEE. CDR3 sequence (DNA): TGTGCCAGCAGCTTCTCGGGAATCACCGGGGAGCTGTTTTTT. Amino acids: CASSFSGITGELFF.

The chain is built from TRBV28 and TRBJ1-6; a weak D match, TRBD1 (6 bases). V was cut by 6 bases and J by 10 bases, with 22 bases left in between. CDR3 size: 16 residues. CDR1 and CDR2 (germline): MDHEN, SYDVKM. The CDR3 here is CASSNPSGLGASPLHF. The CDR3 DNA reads TGTGCCAGCAGCAATCCATCGGGATTGGGGGCCTCACCCCTCCACTTT.

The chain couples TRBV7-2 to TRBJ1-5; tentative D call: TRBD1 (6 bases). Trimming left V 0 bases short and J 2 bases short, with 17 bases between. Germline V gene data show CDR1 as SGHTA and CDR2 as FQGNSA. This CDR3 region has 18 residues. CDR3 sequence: CASSLAGSGRGGNQPQHF. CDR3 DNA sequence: TGTGCCAGCAGCTTAGCGGGGAGCGGCAGGGGAGGCAATCAGCCCCAGCATTTT.

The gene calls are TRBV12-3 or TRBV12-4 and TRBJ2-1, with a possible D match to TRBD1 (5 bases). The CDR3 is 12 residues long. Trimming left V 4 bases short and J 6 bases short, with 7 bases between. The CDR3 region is CASSSDSNEQFF. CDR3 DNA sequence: TGTGCCAGCAGTTCCGACAGCAATGAGCAGTTCTTC.

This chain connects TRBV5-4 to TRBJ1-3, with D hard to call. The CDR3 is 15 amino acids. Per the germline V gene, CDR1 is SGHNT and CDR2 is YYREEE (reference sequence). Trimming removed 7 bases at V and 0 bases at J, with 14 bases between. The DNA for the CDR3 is TGTGCCAGCGCCACAACCCCCTCCTCTGGAAACACCATATATTTT. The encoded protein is CASATTPSSGNTIYF.

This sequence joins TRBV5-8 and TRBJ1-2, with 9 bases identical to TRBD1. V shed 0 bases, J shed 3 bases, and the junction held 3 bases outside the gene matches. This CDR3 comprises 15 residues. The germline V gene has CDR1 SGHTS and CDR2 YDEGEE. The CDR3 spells CASSLGDREDYGYTF. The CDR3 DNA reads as TGTGCCAGCAGCTTGGGGGACAGGGAAGACTATGGCTACACCTTC. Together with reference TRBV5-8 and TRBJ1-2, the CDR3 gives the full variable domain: EAGVTQSPTHLIKTRGQQATLRCSPISGHTSVYWYQQALGLGLQFLLWYDEGEERNRGNFPPRFSGRQFPNYSSELNVNALELEDSALYLCASSLGDREDYGYTFGSGTRLTVV.

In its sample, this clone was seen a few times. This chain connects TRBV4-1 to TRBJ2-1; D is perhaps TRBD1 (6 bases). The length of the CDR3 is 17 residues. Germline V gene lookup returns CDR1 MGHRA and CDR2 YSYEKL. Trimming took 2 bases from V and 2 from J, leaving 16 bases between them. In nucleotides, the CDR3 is TGCGCCAGCAGCCAAAACAGGGCCAAACGACCCTACAATGAGCAGTTCTTC. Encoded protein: CASSQNRAKRPYNEQFF.

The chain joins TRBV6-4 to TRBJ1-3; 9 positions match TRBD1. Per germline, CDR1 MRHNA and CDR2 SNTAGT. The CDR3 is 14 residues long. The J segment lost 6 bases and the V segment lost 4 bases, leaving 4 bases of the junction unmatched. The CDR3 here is CASSGRQGENTIYF. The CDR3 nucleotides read TGTGCCAGCAGTGGCAGACAGGGGGAAAACACCATATATTTT.

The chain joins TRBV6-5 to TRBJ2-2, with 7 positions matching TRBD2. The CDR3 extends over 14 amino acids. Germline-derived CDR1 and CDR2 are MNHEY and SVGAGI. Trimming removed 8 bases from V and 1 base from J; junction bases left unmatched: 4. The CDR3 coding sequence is TGTGCCAGCGAAGGGACTAAGAACACCGGGGAGCTGTTTTTT. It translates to CASEGTKNTGELFF.

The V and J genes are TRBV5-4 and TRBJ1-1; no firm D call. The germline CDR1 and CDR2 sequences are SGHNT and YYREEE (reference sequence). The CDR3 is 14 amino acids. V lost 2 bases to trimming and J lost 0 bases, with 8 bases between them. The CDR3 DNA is TGTGCCAGCAGCTTACCACAAATGAACACTGAAGCTTTCTTT. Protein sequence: CASSLPQMNTEAFF.